This T cell receptor beta chain was recorded in a study of cytomegalovirus exposure and HLA in healthy donors. Study information: An earlier analysis found roughly 110 million unique TCR beta sequences from around 180 million T cells.

V lost 2 bases and J 0 bases, leaving 11 bases between the germline ends. The CDR3 is made up of 15 amino acids. In germline, CDR1 is LNHDA, CDR2 SQIVND (reference sequence). The PCR used 60 Vbeta and 13 Jbeta primers. TCRdb keeps only in-frame clones here, not all; method: immunoSEQ multiplex PCR. The table has about 200,000 clones, about 77% seen once. This TCR derives from a woman aged 30 to 39 in good health and CMV-seronegative. The chain joins TRBV19 to TRBJ2-7, with D possibly being TRBD2 (5 bases). The specimen was PBMCs. The CDR3 DNA sequence: TGTGCCAGTAGTATAACTAGTGCTAGCTCCTACGAGCAGTACTTC. It codes for CASSITSASSYEQYF.